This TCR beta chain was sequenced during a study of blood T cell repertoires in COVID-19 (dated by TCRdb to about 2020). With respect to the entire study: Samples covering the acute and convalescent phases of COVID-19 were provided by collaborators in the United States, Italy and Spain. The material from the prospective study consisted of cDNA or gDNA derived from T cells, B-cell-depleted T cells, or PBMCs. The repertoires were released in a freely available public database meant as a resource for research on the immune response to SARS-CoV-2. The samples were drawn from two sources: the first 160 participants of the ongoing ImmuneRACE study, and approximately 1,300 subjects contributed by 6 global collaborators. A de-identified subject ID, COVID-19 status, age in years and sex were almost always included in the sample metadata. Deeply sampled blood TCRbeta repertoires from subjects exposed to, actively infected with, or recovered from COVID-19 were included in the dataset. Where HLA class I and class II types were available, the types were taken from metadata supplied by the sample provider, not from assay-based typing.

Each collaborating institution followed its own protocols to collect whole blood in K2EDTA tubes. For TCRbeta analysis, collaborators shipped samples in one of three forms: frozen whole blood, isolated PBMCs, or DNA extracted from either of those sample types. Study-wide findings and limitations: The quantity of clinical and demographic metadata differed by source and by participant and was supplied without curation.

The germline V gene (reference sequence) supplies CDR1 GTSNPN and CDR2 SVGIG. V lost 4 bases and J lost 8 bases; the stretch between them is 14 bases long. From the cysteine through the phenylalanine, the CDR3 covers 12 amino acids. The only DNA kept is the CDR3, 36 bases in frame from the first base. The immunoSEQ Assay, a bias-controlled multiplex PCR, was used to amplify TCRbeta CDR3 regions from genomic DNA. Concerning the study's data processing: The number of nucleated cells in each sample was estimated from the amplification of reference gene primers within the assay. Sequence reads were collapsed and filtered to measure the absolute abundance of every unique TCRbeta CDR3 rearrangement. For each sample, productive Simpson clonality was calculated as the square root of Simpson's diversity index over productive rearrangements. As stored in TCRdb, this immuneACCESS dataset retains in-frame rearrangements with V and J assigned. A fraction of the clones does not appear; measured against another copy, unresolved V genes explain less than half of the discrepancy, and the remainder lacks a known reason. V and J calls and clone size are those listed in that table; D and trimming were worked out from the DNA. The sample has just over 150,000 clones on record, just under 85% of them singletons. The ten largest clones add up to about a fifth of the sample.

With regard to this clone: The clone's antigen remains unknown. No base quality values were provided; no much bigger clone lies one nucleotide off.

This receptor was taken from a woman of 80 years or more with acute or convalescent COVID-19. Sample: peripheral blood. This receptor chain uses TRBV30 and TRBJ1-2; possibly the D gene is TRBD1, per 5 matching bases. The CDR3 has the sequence CAWNAQGYGYTF. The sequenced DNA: TGTGCCTGGAATGCTCAGGGTTACGGCTACACCTTC.